This T cell receptor beta chain comes out of a study of T cell responses to AZD1222 COVID-19 vaccine. Here immunoSEQ multiplex PCR was the method, and the copy in TCRdb shows in-frame clones only, minus some. The repertoire holds around 100,000 clones, with around nine tenths as singletons. The CDR3 runs to 14 residues. Trimming took off 8 bases at V and 4 bases at J, with 17 bases between the two ends. Germline V CDR1 and CDR2: SGHNT, YENEEA. The sample consisted of peripheral blood, taken on day 0 of AZD1222 vaccination. The V call is TRBV11-3, the J call TRBJ2-5, with D unresolved. The sequence was collected from an adult in good health. The CDR3 DNA is TGTGCCAGCTACGCGGCTTGCCCTTTAGAGACCCAGTACTTC. It encodes CASYAACPLETQYF.